Presented here are 9 T cell receptor beta chains from one specimen sequenced in a study of CD8 T cells in ankylosing spondylitis. TCRdb used MiXCR to reprocess the 5' RACE reads, holding one entry per CDR3 protein. The sample includes approximately 220,000 distinct CDR3 sequences, roughly 25% of them seen just once. Sequencing used blood, either unsorted or a sorted T cell fraction (not recorded which). The receptors here all came from a male donor with ankylosing spondylitis or in good health (not recorded which).

The chain links TRBV9 to TRBJ2-7; TRBD2 matches at 7 bases. The CDR3 is made up of 16 amino acids. CDR1 and CDR2 (germline): SGDLS, YYNGEE. Trimming removed 0 bases from V and 0 bases from J; junction bases left unmatched: 6. The CDR3 sequence: CASSVEGAGSSYEQYF. The CDR3 DNA sequence: TGTGCCAGCAGCGTAGAGGGAGCGGGAAGCTCCTACGAGCAGTACTTC.

The V and J genes are TRBV20-1 and TRBJ2-2, with 8 nucleotides matching TRBD2. V shed 5 bases and J 7 bases; nucleotides not matched to a gene: 6. In germline, CDR1 is DFQATT, CDR2 SNEGSKA (reference sequence). This CDR3 is built from 13 residues. CDR3 DNA sequence: TGCAGTGCTCTGACTAGCGTCATCGGGGAGCTGTTTTTT. It specifies CSALTSVIGELFF.

The chain couples TRBV20-1 to TRBJ2-3; 7 bases agree with TRBD2. This CDR3 has 17 amino acids. V dropped 0 bases and J dropped 8; count of bases not matched to a gene: 17. Looked up from germline, CDR1 is DFQATT and CDR2 is SNEGSKA (reference sequence). DNA for the CDR3: TGCAGTGCTAGAGACAAGGGACTACTCGTTCGACTGGGTACGCAGTATTTT. Residues: CSARDKGLLVRLGTQYF.

In this sample, this clonotype turned up many times. This chain links TRBV5-1 with TRBJ1-1; D is unclear. The V and J ends lost 5 bases and 1 base respectively, with 9 bases between them. Germline V gives CDR1 SGHRS, CDR2 YFSETQ. The CDR3 is 13 amino acids. CDR3 bases: TGCGCCAGCAGGTCCGTACGGAACACTGAAGCTTTCTTT. This codes for CASRSVRNTEAFF.

Remarks on this clonotype: Being one base from a much bigger clone, this may be a read error. The rearrangement joins TRBV7-2 to TRBJ2-1; TRBD2 matches at 9 bases. The V gene end was trimmed by 2 bases and the J gene end by 0 bases; junction bases not matched to a gene: 2. The germline V gene has CDR1 SGHTA and CDR2 FQGNSA. The CDR3 spans 16 residues. In DNA form, the CDR3 reads TGTGCCAGCAGCTTAATTAGCGGGAGCTCCTACAATGAGCAGTTCTTC. Protein sequence: CASSLISGSSYNEQFF.

The chain joins TRBV15 to TRBJ2-1; 12 nucleotides line up with TRBD2. The CDR3 totals 18 residues. The junction had 5 bases not matched to a gene; V was cut back by 0 bases and J by 2 bases. Germline V CDR1 and CDR2: LNHNV, YYDKDF (reference sequence). The CDR3 spells CATSRERGLAGAYNEQFF. In DNA, the CDR3 is TGTGCCACCAGCAGAGAACGGGGACTAGCGGGCGCCTACAATGAGCAGTTCTTC.

The V and J genes are TRBV29-1 and TRBJ2-5; tentative D call: TRBD2 (5 bases). V was cut by 5 bases and J by 5 bases, with 9 bases left in between. The CDR3 length is 11 residues. The germline CDR1 and CDR2 sequences are SQVTM and ANQGSEA. CDR3 amino acids: CSVQTGETQYF. CDR3 coding DNA: TGCAGCGTTCAAACGGGGGAGACCCAGTACTTC.

For this clonotype: It may be a read error: a sequence one base away is much more abundant. V is TRBV3-1 and J is TRBJ1-3; a weak D match, TRBD1 (5 bases). The CDR3 totals 17 residues. Germline V CDR1 and CDR2: LGHDT, YNNKEL (reference sequence). CDR3 loop: CATSPRGGALSGNTIYF. The CDR3 nucleotides are TGTGCCACCAGCCCGCGGGGGGGAGCCCTCTCTGGAAACACCATATATTTT.

This chain links TRBV7-6 with TRBJ2-5, with 10 bases lining up with TRBD2. This CDR3 spans 16 amino acids. The junction had 9 bases not matched to a gene; V was cut back by 4 bases and J by 4 bases. CDR1 SGHVS and CDR2 FNYEAQ come from the germline V gene. The CDR3 region is CASSSPTSGKGETQYF. The CDR3 coding sequence is TGTGCCAGCAGCTCCCCTACTAGCGGGAAAGGAGAGACCCAGTACTTC. Variable domain in full (rest from reference TRBV7-6 and TRBJ2-5): GAGVSQSPRYKVTKRGQDVALRCDPISGHVSLYWYRQALGQGPEFLTYFNYEAQQDKSGLPNDRFSAERPEGSISTLTIQRTEQRDSAMYRCASSSPTSGKGETQYFGPGTRLLVL.